Shown below are 27 T cell receptor beta chains from a single sample sequenced in a study of CD8+CD57+ T cells in acquired aplastic anemia. Genomic DNA, the template, was used for profiling of the TCR beta VDJ and CDR3. TCRdb reprocessed the reads via MiXCR and lists one record per CDR3 protein. The sample lists 250,000 to 300,000 distinct CDR3 sequences; approximately 60% were seen once. All sequencing subjects had displayed CD8+CD57+ cell expansion on flow cytometry. Sequencing was done on a sample of sorted CD4+, CD8+, or CD8+CD57+ T cells (not recorded which) from PBMCs. The source of these receptors is a human donor with aplastic anemia.

In its sample, this clonotype was seen many times. V is TRBV7-9 and J is TRBJ1-4, with 8 nucleotides matching TRBD1. Unmatched junction bases numbered 8, after V lost 5 bases and J lost 0 bases. The CDR3 length is 17 residues. Germline CDR1 and CDR2: SEHNR and FQNEAQ (reference sequence). DNA for the CDR3: TGTGCCAGCAGCCCAGGACAGGGAGTCACAACTAATGAAAAACTGTTTTTT. Translated: CASSPGQGVTTNEKLFF.

This clonotype was detected once. The chain links TRBV2 to TRBJ2-1, with D unclear. This CDR3 is built from 12 residues. CDR1 is SNHLY and CDR2 is FYNNEI in the germline V gene. Trimming left V 6 bases short and J 8 bases short, with 11 bases between. The CDR3 nucleotides read TGTGCCAGCAGCCGAGTTGGAGATGAGCAGTTCTTC. This codes for CASSRVGDEQFF.

This clonotype has only a few counts. The chain carries TRBV5-1 and TRBJ2-5; D gene ambiguous. Germline lookup yields CDR1 SGHRS and CDR2 YFSETQ. The CDR3 has 15 amino acids. Between the trimmed V and J ends, which lost 0 bases and 2 bases, there was a span of 11 bases. The CDR3 sequence: CASSLGRIDQETQYF. In nucleotides, the CDR3 is TGCGCCAGCAGCTTGGGCCGGATAGATCAAGAGACCCAGTACTTC.

As regards this clonotype: A much larger clone differs by one base, so this may be a read error. The rearrangement uses TRBV18 and TRBJ2-7, with 9 bases fitting TRBD1. The junction had 4 bases not matched to a gene; V was cut back by 4 bases and J by 0 bases. Germline V gene data show CDR1 as KGHSH and CDR2 as LQKENI. CDR3 size: 15 residues. CDR3: CASSQGQGPSYEQYF. In DNA form, the CDR3 reads TGTGCCAGCTCACAGGGACAGGGACCCTCCTACGAGCAGTACTTC.

The V gene is TRBV2, the J gene TRBJ2-7; 8 positions match TRBD2. The CDR3 has 14 residues. The V gene's germline CDR1 is SNHLY and CDR2 FYNNEI. Unmatched junction bases numbered 8, after V lost 4 bases and J lost 6 bases. CDR3 nucleotide sequence: TGTGCCAGCAGTGCAAGCGGGAGTCGAATCGAGCAGTACTTC. This encodes CASSASGSRIEQYF. The full variable domain, completed using reference TRBV2 and TRBJ2-7, is EPEVTQTPSHQVTQMGQEVILRCVPISNHLYFYWYRQILGQKVEFLVSFYNNEISEKSEIFDDQFSVERPDGSNFTLKIRSTKLEDSAMYFCASSASGSRIEQYFGPGTRLTVT.

This clonotype was seen a few times. The V gene is TRBV24-1, the J gene TRBJ2-1; tentatively, D is TRBD2 (5 bases). V was cut by 4 bases and J by 10 bases, with 16 bases left in between. The germline V gene has CDR1 KGHDR and CDR2 SFDVKD. The CDR3 contains 14 residues. CDR3 DNA: TGTGCCACCAGTGAAGGCAGAGGGAATGGCGAGCAGTTCTTC. Amino acid sequence: CATSEGRGNGEQFF.

This clonotype has ten or more counts. The genes are TRBV6-5 and TRBJ1-5, with 7 bases that match TRBD1. The length of the CDR3 is 13 residues. With 5 bases clipped from V and 4 bases from J, the junction kept 2 bases outside the gene matches. The V gene's germline CDR1 is MNHEY and CDR2 SVGAGI. CDR3 nucleotide sequence: TGTGCCAGCAGTCCAGGGGGTAATCAGCCCCAGCATTTT. This sequence encodes CASSPGGNQPQHF.

A word on this clonotype: At one of its ends the junction is not consistent with the germline gene, which may arise from a read error. The chain joins TRBV15 to TRBJ2-1, with 11 positions matching TRBD2. The CDR3 covers 17 residues. Germline CDR1 and CDR2: LNHNV and YYDKDF (reference sequence). The CDR3 protein is CATSRQRTSGSYNEQFF. The CDR3 DNA is TGTGCCACCAGCAGACAGAGGACTAGCGGGTCCTACAATGAGCAATTCTTC.

The CDR3 region is CASTFNTEAFF. The CDR3 DNA sequence: TGTGCCAGCACCTTTAACACTGAAGCTTTCTTT. The chain is built from TRBV25-1 and TRBJ1-1; no reliable D call. Germline CDR1 and CDR2: MGHDK and SYGVNS. This CDR3 contains 11 residues. The V end was cut by 7 bases, the J end by 2 bases, with 5 bases between.

The V and J genes are TRBV15 and TRBJ2-5; TRBD1 might be the D (6 bases). The CDR3 sequence is 15 residues long. In germline, CDR1 is LNHNV, CDR2 YYDKDF (reference sequence). The V end lost 1 base, the J end lost 4 bases, and 13 bases lay between the germline ends. The CDR3 DNA follows: TGTGCCACCAGCAGAGCCCCGACAGGCACAGAGACCCAGTACTTC. This codes for CATSRAPTGTETQYF.

As regards this clonotype: Since the CDR3 does not end with the conserved phenylalanine or tryptophan, this likely comes from a read error. The rearrangement links TRBV5-1 to TRBJ2-7; D is perhaps TRBD1 (6 bases). Germline V CDR1 and CDR2: SGHRS, YFSETQ. CDR3 size: 13 residues. V was trimmed by 2 bases and J by 5 bases, leaving 11 bases between them. CDR3 sequence: CASSLRTVNEQYS. The CDR3 bases are TGCGCCAGCAGCTTACGGACAGTGAACGAGCAGTACTCC.

The chain has TRBV7-3 and TRBJ1-1; D uncertain. Deletions cut 4 bases from V and 1 base from J, with 4 bases between. The CDR3 is 12 amino acids. Germline-derived CDR1 and CDR2 are SGHTA and FQGTGA. CDR3 loop: CASSSTNTEAFF. CDR3 DNA: TGTGCCAGCAGCTCCACGAACACTGAAGCTTTCTTT.

J is TRBJ2-5 and V is TRBV7-2, with 10 bases aligning to TRBD2. There are 18 residues in the CDR3. The germline V gene encodes CDR1 SGHTA and CDR2 FQGNSA. V lost 2 bases and J lost 4; bases outside the gene matches: 13. The CDR3 reads CASSLRQKVVAGGETQYF. The CDR3 coding sequence is TGTGCCAGCAGCTTAAGACAAAAGGTAGTAGCGGGAGGAGAGACCCAGTACTTC.

Concerning this clonotype: Since the CDR3 does not end with the conserved phenylalanine or tryptophan, this likely comes from a read error. This chain uses TRBV10-3 with TRBJ2-7, with 13 bases fitting TRBD2. The V segment lost 6 bases and the J segment 2 bases; nucleotides outside the gene matches: 7. Looked up from germline, CDR1 is ENHRY and CDR2 is SYGVKD. This CDR3 spans 16 amino acids. The CDR3 sequence is CAIRSGLAGATYEQYL. CDR3 bases: TGTGCCATCAGATCAGGACTAGCGGGGGCGACCTACGAGCAGTACCTC.

The rearrangement joins TRBV2 to TRBJ1-6; no clear D. The CDR3 extends over 14 amino acids. Germline V CDR1 and CDR2: SNHLY, FYNNEI. V lost 2 bases and J 7 bases, leaving 9 bases between the germline ends. The CDR3, as DNA: TGTGCCAGCAGTGAATCCGGGATCAATTCACCCCTCCACTTT. This codes for CASSESGINSPLHF.

The chain is built from TRBV19 and TRBJ2-2; maybe TRBD1 (5 bases). Germline V gene lookup returns CDR1 LNHDA and CDR2 SQIVND (reference sequence). The CDR3 runs 17 residues. V lost 3 bases and J 4 bases, leaving 18 bases between the germline ends. CDR3 residues: CASSIPFLTVVTGELFF. The CDR3 DNA is TGTGCCAGTAGTATCCCCTTCTTGACAGTAGTCACCGGGGAGCTGTTTTTT. The entire variable domain, with the rest obtained from reference TRBV19 and TRBJ2-2, is as follows: DGGITQSPKYLFRKEGQNVTLSCEQNLNHDAMYWYRQDPGQGLRLIYYSQIVNDFQKGDIAEGYSVSREKKESFPLTVTSAQKNPTAFYLCASSIPFLTVVTGELFFGEGSRLTVL.

Worth noting for this clonotype: Mismatch with germline at one junction end may stem from a read error. The genes are TRBV20-1 and TRBJ1-1; D gene uncertain. Germline assignment: CDR1 DFQATT and CDR2 SNEGSKA (reference sequence). This CDR3 region has 11 residues. The CDR3 here is CSARDDPEAFF. CDR3 DNA: TGCAGTGCTAGAGACGACCCTGAAGCTTTCTTC.

The CDR3 reads CASSQVGRSSYEQYF. In DNA form, the CDR3 reads TGTGCCAGCAGCCAAGTCGGCCGAAGCTCCTACGAGCAGTACTTC. The chain carries TRBV14 and TRBJ2-7, with D unresolved. The V gene lost 1 base and the J gene lost 0 bases, with 10 bases spanning the gap. This CDR3 spans 15 amino acids. The germline V gene has CDR1 SGHDN and CDR2 FVKESK. Using reference TRBV14 and TRBJ2-7 for the parts outside the CDR3, the full variable domain is EAGVTQFPSHSVIEKGQTVTLRCDPISGHDNLYWYRRVMGKEIKFLLHFVKESKQDESGMPNNRFLAERTGGTYSTLKVQPAELEDSGVYFCASSQVGRSSYEQYFGPGTRLTVT.

The genes are TRBV2 and TRBJ2-1; TRBD1 aligns across 8 bases. V trimming: 5 bases; J trimming: 12 bases; junction bases outside the gene matches: 9. The CDR3 consists of 13 residues. CDR1 is SNHLY, CDR2 FYNNEI, per germline. CDR3 DNA: TGTGCCAGCAGTAGAGGACAGGGTTACGGGCAGTTCTTC. This translates into CASSRGQGYGQFF.

The chain couples TRBV24-1 to TRBJ1-2; 8 bases agree with TRBD1. CDR3 length: 14 residues. Germline CDR1 is KGHDR and CDR2 is SFDVKD. The junction had 6 bases not matched to a gene; V was cut back by 4 bases and J by 6 bases. The CDR3 bases are TGTGCCACCAGTGACCCTGGCAGGGGGCATGGCTACACCTTC. It translates to CATSDPGRGHGYTF.

In the case of this clonotype: One end of the junction fails to match germline, which may point to a read error. The chain carries TRBV5-1 and TRBJ1-4; 9 bases agree with TRBD1. CDR3 length: 16 residues. Per the germline V gene, CDR1 is SGHRS and CDR2 is YFSETQ. The CDR3 coding sequence is TGCGTCAGCAGCTTGCTGGGGACAGGGAGGGATGAAAAACTGTTCTTT. It specifies CVSSLLGTGRDEKLFF.

The chain recombines TRBV7-9 with TRBJ2-7; 10 bases are shared with TRBD1. Trimming at V came to 2 bases and at J to 5 bases, leaving 15 bases not matched to a gene. The CDR3 length is 18 residues. Looked up from germline, CDR1 is SEHNR and CDR2 is FQNEAQ (reference sequence). In DNA, the CDR3 is TGTGCCAGCAGCTTAACCCGGGACAGGGGCCCCGGGAGGCACGAGCAGTACTTC. Translated, it gives CASSLTRDRGPGRHEQYF.

The count of this clonotype is one. V usage is TRBV12-3 or TRBV12-4 and J usage is TRBJ2-7; either TRBD1 or TRBD2 may fit D (5 bases each). Deletions cut 6 bases from V and 4 bases from J, with 19 bases between. CDR3 length: 15 amino acids. This CDR3 reads CASSLAGTGMYEQYF. The CDR3 nucleotides read TGTGCCAGCAGCCTTGCCGGGACCGGCATGTACGAGCAGTACTTC.

The chain combines TRBV19 with TRBJ1-5, with 8 bases aligning to TRBD1. The CDR3 contains 15 residues. In germline, CDR1 is LNHDA, CDR2 SQIVND (reference sequence). V trimming: 7 bases; J trimming: 3 bases; junction bases outside the gene matches: 8. CDR3 DNA: TGTGCCAGTACCAAGACAGGGGAGCTCAATCAGCCCCAGCATTTT. It is translated as CASTKTGELNQPQHF.

This clonotype was counted many times. The chain couples TRBV20-1 to TRBJ1-2, with TRBD1 matching over 7 bases. The ends lost 5 bases at V and 2 bases at J; junction bases unmatched: 5. From germline, CDR1 is DFQATT and CDR2 SNEGSKA (reference sequence). This CDR3 comprises 13 residues. The CDR3: CSAQGGVNYGYTF. The CDR3 nucleotides read TGCAGTGCTCAGGGGGGGGTAAACTATGGCTACACCTTC.

The chain employs TRBV20-1 and TRBJ2-1; 7 bases fit TRBD2. In germline, CDR1 is DFQATT, CDR2 SNEGSKA (reference sequence). The V segment lost 4 bases and the J segment 13 bases; nucleotides outside the gene matches: 7. This CDR3 spans 11 amino acids. CDR3 residues: CSATESGVQFF. In DNA form, the CDR3 reads TGCAGTGCTACTGAAAGCGGGGTCCAGTTCTTC.

J is TRBJ2-5 and V is TRBV4-1; D gene ambiguous. This CDR3 comprises 13 residues. The V and J ends lost 0 bases and 7 bases respectively, with 9 bases between them. Looked up from germline, CDR1 is MGHRA and CDR2 is YSYEKL. As DNA, the CDR3 is TGCGCCAGCAGCCAAGACAGCCTGGGGACCCAGTACTTC. This sequence encodes CASSQDSLGTQYF.